This section outlines one T cell receptor (beta chain) sequence together with its context. Assay used: immunoSEQ multiplex PCR; TCRdb lists only in-frame clones, some missing. The repertoire holds about 45,000 clones, with 75% to 85% as singletons. Germline assignment: CDR1 MNHEY and CDR2 SVGAGI. V dropped 4 bases and J dropped 2; count of bases not matched to a gene: 1. CDR3 length: 13 residues. This record comes from a study of blood T cell repertoires in COVID-19. Study-level information: The study drew acute and convalescent COVID-19 samples from the United States, Italy and Spain.

The sample was peripheral blood. This receptor was obtained from a man at least 80 years old in a cohort sampled during active COVID-19. The chain employs TRBV6-5 and TRBJ1-2; 7 bases agree with TRBD1. The CDR3 loop is CASSSGQNYGYTF. CDR3 bases: TGTGCCAGCAGTTCGGGACAGAACTATGGCTACACCTTC.